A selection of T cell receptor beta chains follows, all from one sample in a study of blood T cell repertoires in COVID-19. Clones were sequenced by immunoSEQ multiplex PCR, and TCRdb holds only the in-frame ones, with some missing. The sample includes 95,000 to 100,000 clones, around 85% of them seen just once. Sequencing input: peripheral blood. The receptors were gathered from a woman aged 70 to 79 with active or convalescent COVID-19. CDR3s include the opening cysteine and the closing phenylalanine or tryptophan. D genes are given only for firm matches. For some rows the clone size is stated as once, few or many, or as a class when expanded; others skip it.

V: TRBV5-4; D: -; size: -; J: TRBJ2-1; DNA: TGTGCCAGCAGCTTGGAAACTAGCCGGGACTACAATGAGCAGTTCTTC; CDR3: CASSLETSRDYNEQFF
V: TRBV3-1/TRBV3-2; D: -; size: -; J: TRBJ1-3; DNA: TGTGCCAGCAGCCAAGTTAGAGGGTCCTCTGGAAACACCATATATTTT; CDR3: CASSQVRGSSGNTIYF
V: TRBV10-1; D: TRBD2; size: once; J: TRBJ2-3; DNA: TGCGCCAGCAGTGGACTAGCGGGAGAGGATACGCAGTATTTT; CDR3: CASSGLAGEDTQYF
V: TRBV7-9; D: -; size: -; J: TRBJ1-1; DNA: TGTGCCAGCAGCTTGGGGACAGAAGCTTTCTTT; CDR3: CASSLGTEAFF
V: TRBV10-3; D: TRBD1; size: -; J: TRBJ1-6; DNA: TGTGCCATCAGTGAGTCGGGGGGACAGGGAGGTTCACCCCTCCACTTT; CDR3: CAISESGGQGGSPLHF
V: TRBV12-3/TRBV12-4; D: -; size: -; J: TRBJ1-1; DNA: TGTGCCAGCAGTTCTCAGGGGAAGGGTGAAGCTTTCTTT; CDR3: CASSSQGKGEAFF
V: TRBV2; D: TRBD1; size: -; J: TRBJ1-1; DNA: TGTGCCAGCAGCTACAGGGGTATGGACACTGAAGCTTTCTTT; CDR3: CASSYRGMDTEAFF
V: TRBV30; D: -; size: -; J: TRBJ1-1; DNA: TGTGCCTGGAGTGTTGGGGGGGCGGGTCATGAAGCTTTCTTT; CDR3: CAWSVGGAGHEAFF
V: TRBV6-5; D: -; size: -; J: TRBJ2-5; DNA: TGTGCCAGCACCTCAGGGAGGGAGACCCAGTACTTC; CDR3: CASTSGRETQYF
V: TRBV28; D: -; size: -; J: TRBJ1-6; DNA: TGTGCCAGCAGTTACAGGTCGAGCTCCTATAATTCACCCCTCCACTTT; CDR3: CASSYRSSSYNSPLHF
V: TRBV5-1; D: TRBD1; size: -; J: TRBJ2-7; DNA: TGCGCCAGCAGCAGCGGACAGGGGGCCAGATCCTACGAGCAGTACTTC; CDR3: CASSSGQGARSYEQYF